The present TCR beta chain was sequenced within a study of identical twins. Study findings and constraints: In drawing conclusions, the study used cross-sectional statistical analysis and did not follow the same donors.

This clonotype was picked up a small number of times. The antigen is not known. cDNA molecules carried unique molecular identifiers, and template switching added a universal primer site. MiXCR, run by TCRdb on the 5' RACE reads, gives a single entry per CDR3 protein. In the table there are around 490,000 distinct CDR3 sequences, approximately 14% of which are singletons. Healthy Caucasian individuals made up all the donors. The V gene's germline CDR1 is MGHRA and CDR2 YSYEKL. This CDR3 spans 15 amino acids. Germline trimming cut 4 bases from V and 2 bases from J; bases unmatched to any gene: 7. This sample was shared with a second study, whose subject was yellow fever vaccine responses in identical twins. That study reports: Twins reportedly appeared to share part of their vaccine T cell response while keeping part individual.

Sequencing used CD4+ T cells sorted from blood. The sequence came from a young woman in good health. V usage is TRBV4-1 and J usage is TRBJ2-7; 8 nucleotides align to TRBD1. The CDR3: CASSRQDRAPYEQYF. Here the CDR3 DNA reads TGCGCCAGCAGCCGACAGGACAGGGCCCCCTACGAGCAGTACTTC.